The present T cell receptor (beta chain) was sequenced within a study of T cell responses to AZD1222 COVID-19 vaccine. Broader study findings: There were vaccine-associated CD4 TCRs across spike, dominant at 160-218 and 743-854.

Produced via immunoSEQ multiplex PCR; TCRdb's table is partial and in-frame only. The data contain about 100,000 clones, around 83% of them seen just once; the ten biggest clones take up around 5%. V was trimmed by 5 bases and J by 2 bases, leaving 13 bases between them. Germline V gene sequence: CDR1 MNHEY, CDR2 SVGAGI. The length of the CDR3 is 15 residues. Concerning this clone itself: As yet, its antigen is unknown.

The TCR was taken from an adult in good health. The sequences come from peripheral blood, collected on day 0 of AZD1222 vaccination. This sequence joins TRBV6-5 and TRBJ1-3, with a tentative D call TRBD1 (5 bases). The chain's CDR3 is CASSRGGAPGNTIYF. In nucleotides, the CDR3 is TGTGCCAGCAGTCGCGGCGGGGCTCCTGGAAACACCATATATTTT.